This T cell receptor (beta chain) was recorded in a study of T cell repertoires in cytomegalovirus infection. Overall study: Public TCR beta signatures indicated both CMV infection and matching HLA type. Whole-study results and caveats: CMV-specific HLA-C-restricted TCR beta clonotypes dominated the ex vivo response.

Losses at the gene ends were 6 bases for V and 4 bases for J; bases not matched to a gene: 5. CDR1 is LNHDA, CDR2 SQIVND, per germline (reference sequence). The CDR3 consists of 13 residues. One entry per CDR3 protein, called by TCRdb with MiXCR from the reads. The sample includes roughly 920,000 distinct CDR3 sequences, about 33% of them seen just once. Comments on this clonotype: Its antigen is not known.

Sample: cultured CD8+ T cells from PBMCs, taken from culture after CMV antigen stimulation. The source of this sequence is a human donor in good health (CMV status not recorded). Some clones in this sample may be carry-over from other donors' samples. The chain joins TRBV19 to TRBJ2-5; TRBD2 matches at 7 bases. In DNA, the CDR3 is TGTGCCAGTAGCATCCCGGGGGGAGAGACCCAGTACTTC. Amino acids: CASSIPGGETQYF.